This T cell receptor (beta chain) is from a study of shared clonotypes between healthy human individuals. Background on the study: Researchers assigned three CD4 naive, three CD4 memory, two CD8 naive and one CD8 memory plate to each donor.

Notes on this clone: What it binds is unknown.

Negatively enriched CD4+ T cells were divided by CD45RA into naive and memory. Produced via immunoSEQ multiplex PCR; TCRdb's table is partial and in-frame only. The table records approximately 530,000 clones, around 96% of them present only once. The CDR3 consists of 16 residues. Trimming pared 8 bases from V and 3 bases from J, leaving 22 bases between. Germline V CDR1 and CDR2: MGHDK, SYGVNS. Broader study findings: For naive CD4 cells, roughly 5% of clonotypes were shared across a few donors. In general, naive subsets displayed greater estimated richness than memory subsets did.

The sequenced sample consisted of naive CD4+ T cells sorted from blood. Regarding subset: CD45RA+ positively selected. This sequence originates from a woman younger than 45 in good health. The genes are TRBV25-1 and TRBJ2-5; D may be TRBD1 (6 bases). The CDR3 is CASPTLLSTGKETQYF. The CDR3 bases are TGTGCCAGCCCAACCCTTTTATCCACAGGGAAAGAGACCCAGTACTTC.